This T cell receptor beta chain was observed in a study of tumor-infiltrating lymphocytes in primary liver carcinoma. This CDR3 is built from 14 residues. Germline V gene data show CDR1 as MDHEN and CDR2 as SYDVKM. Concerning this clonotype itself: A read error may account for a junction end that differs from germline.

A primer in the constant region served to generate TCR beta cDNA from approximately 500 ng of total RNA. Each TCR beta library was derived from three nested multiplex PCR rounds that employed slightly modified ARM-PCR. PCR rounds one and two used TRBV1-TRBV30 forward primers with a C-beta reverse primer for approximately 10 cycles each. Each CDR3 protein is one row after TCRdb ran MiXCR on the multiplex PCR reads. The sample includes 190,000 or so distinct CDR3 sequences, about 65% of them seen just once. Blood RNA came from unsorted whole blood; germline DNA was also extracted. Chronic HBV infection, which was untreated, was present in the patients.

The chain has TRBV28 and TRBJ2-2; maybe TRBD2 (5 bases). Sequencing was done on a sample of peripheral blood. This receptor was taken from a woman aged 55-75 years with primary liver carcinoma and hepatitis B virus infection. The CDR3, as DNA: TGTGCCAGCGGCGAGACTATCAACACCGGGGAGCTCTTTTTT. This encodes CASGETINTGELFF.